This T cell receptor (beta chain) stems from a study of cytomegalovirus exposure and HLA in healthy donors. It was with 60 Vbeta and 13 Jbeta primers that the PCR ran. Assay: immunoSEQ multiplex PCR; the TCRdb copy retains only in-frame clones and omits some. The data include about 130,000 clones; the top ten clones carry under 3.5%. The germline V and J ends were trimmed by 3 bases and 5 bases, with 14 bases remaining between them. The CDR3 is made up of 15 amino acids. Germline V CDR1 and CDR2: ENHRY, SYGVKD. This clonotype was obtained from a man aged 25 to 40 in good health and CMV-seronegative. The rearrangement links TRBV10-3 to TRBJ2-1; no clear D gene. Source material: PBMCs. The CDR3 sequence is CAISEIFGLNNEQFF. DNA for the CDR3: TGTGCCATCAGTGAAATCTTTGGGCTAAACAATGAGCAGTTCTTC.